The 2 T cell receptor beta chains below were found in one sample sequenced in a study of beta chain features in type 1 diabetes. Whole-study findings and limits: TCRB CDR3s were moderately but significantly shorter in Type 1 diabetes patients in all four CD4+ subsets.

These receptors lack a known antigen. The entirety of the isolated RNA underwent reverse transcription, so expressed TCRB transcripts were sequenced. The data were produced by immunoSEQ multiplex PCR, yet TCRdb's version contains in-frame clones alone and is incomplete. The sample contains hundreds of thousands of clones, over 12% of which appear only once. The sequenced sample was naive CD4+ T cells from blood. The receptors were sampled from a man younger than 35 with type 1 diabetes.

This clone was seen a handful of times. CDR3 protein: CASSILGGRNEQFF. CDR3 coding DNA: TGTGCCAGTAGTATTTTGGGAGGTCGTAATGAGCAGTTCTTC. The chain couples TRBV19 to TRBJ2-1, with D possibly being TRBD2 (6 bases). The V and J ends lost 3 bases and 7 bases respectively, with 13 bases between them. The germline gives CDR1 LNHDA, CDR2 SQIVND (reference sequence). This CDR3 spans 14 amino acids.

This chain uses TRBV5-1 with TRBJ2-2; D remains unclear. The CDR3 loop spans 14 amino acids. With 5 bases removed from V and 2 bases from J, the gap between germline ends came to 10 bases. Germline V gene sequence: CDR1 SGHRS, CDR2 YFSETQ. The CDR3 DNA follows: TGCGCCAGCAGATTTAGACACAACACCGGGGAGCTGTTTTTT. Its protein product is CASRFRHNTGELFF. Full variable domain (outside the CDR3, taken from reference TRBV5-1 and TRBJ2-2): KAGVTQTPRYLIKTRGQQVTLSCSPISGHRSVSWYQQTPGQGLQFLFEYFSETQRNKGNFPGRFSGRQFSNSRSEMNVSTLELGDSALYLCASRFRHNTGELFFGEGSRLTVL.